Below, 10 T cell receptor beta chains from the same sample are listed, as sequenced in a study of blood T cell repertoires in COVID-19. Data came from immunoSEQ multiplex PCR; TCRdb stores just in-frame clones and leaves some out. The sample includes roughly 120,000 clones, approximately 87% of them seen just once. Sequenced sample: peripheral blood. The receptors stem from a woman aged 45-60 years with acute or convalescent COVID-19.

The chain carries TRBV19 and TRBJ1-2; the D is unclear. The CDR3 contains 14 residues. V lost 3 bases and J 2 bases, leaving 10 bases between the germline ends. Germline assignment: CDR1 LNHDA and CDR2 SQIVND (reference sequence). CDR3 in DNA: TGTGCCAGTAGTATTAGGCAGACAAACTATGGCTACACCTTC. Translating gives CASSIRQTNYGYTF.

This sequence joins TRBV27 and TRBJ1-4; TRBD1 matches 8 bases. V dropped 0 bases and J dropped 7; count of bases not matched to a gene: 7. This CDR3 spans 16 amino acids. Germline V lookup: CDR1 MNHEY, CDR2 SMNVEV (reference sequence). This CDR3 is CASSLSRGHKSEKLFF. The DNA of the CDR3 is TGTGCCAGCAGTTTATCCAGGGGGCATAAGAGTGAAAAACTGTTTTTT.

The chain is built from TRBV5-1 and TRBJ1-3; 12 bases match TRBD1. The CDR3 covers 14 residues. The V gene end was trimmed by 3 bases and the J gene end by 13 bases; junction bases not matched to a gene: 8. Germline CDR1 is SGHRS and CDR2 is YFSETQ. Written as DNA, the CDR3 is TGCGCCAGCAGCTCCGGGACAGGGGGCTATGCAATATATTTT. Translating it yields CASSSGTGGYAIYF.

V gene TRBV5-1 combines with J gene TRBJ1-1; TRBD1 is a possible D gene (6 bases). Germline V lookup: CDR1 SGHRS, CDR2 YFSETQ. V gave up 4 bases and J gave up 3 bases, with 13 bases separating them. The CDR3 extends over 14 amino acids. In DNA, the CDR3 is TGCGCCAGCAGCCTTGGACAGAGTGACACTGAAGCTTTCTTT. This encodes CASSLGQSDTEAFF.

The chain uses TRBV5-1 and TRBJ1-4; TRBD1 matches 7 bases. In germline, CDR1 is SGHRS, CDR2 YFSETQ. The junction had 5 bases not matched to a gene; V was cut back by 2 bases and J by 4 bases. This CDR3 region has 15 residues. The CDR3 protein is CASSLSGGNNEKLFF. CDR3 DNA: TGCGCCAGCAGCTTATCAGGGGGAAATAATGAAAAACTGTTTTTT.

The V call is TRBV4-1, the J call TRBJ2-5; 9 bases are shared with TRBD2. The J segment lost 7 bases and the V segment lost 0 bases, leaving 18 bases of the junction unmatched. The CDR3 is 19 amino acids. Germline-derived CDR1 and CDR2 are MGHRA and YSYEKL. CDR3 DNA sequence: TGCGCCAGCAGCCAAGATGTTTCTGGCGAGCGGGGGGCGAGAGGGACCCAGTACTTC. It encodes CASSQDVSGERGARGTQYF.

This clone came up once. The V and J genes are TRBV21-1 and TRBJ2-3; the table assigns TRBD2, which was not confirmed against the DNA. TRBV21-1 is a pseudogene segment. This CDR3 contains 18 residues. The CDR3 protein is CASSTRRGRGGPTDTQYF. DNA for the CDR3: TGTGCCAGCAGCACCCGTCGAGGGCGCGGGGGACCCACAGATACGCAGTATTTT.

The CDR3 spells CASKEGSAKNIQYF. CDR3 bases: TGTGCCAGCAAGGAGGGATCAGCCAAAAACATTCAGTACTTC. The V call is TRBV6-5, the J call TRBJ2-4; the D gene is possibly TRBD2 (6 bases). V was shortened by 7 bases and J by 0 bases, with 10 bases between the two germline ends. CDR3 size: 14 residues. Germline loops: CDR1 MNHEY, CDR2 SVGAGI.

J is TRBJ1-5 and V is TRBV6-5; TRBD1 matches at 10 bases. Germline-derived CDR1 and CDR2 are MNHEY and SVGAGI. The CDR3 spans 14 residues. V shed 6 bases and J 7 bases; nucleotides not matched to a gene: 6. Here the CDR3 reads CASRSTGGRQPQHF. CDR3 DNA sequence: TGTGCCAGCAGGTCGACAGGGGGCAGGCAGCCCCAGCATTTT.

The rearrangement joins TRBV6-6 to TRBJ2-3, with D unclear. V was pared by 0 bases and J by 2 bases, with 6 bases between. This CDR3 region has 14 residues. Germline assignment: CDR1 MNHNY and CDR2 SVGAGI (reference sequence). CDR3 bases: TGTGCCAGCAGTTACTCGGCCCTCACAGATACGCAGTATTTT. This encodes CASSYSALTDTQYF.